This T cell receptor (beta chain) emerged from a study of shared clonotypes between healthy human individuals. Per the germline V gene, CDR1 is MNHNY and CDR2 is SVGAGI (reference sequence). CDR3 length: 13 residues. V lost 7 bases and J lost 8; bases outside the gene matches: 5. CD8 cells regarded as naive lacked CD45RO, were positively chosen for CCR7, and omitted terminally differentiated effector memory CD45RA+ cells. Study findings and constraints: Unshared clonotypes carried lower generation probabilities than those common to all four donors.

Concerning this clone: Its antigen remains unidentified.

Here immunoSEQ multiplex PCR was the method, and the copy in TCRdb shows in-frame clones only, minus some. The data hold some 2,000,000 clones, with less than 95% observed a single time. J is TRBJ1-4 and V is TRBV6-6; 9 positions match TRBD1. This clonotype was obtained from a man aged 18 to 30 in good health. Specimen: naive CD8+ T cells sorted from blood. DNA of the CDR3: TGTGCCAGCAAGACAGGGGGTAGGGAAAAACTGTTTTTT. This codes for CASKTGGREKLFF.